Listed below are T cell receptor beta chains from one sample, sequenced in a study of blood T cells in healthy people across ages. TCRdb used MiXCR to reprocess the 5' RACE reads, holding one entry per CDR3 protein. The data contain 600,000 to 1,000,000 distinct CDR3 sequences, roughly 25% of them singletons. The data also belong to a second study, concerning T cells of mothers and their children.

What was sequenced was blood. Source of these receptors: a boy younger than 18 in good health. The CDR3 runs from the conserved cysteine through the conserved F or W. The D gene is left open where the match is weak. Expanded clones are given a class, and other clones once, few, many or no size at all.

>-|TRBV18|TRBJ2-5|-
TGTGCCAGCTCACCGCAACGTGGGGAGACCCAGTACTTC
CASSPQRGETQYF
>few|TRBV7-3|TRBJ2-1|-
TGTGCCAGCAGCTTCAGAGAGAGCTCCTACAATGAGCAGTTCTTC
CASSFRESSYNEQFF
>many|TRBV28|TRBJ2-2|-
TGTGCCAGCAGTTTGGGACGGAACACCGGGGAGCTGTTTTTT
CASSLGRNTGELFF
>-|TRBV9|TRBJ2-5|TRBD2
TGTGCCAGCAGCGTGCAGGGACTAGCGGGGGGGCGAGAGACCCAGTACTTC
CASSVQGLAGGRETQYF
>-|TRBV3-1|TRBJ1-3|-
TGTGCCAGCAGCCCTACTTTCGGGGACTCTGGAAACACCATATATTTT
CASSPTFGDSGNTIYF
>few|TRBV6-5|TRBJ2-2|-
TGTGCCAGCAGTTACTCTGGGCAGCCCGGGGAGCTGTTTTTT
CASSYSGQPGELFF
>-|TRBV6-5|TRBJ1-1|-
TGTGCCAGCACCTACCCTGGGAACACTGAAGCTTTCTTT
CASTYPGNTEAFF
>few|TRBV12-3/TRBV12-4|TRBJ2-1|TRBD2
TGTGCCAGCAGTTTGGGGCAGGGAGGGGTGAATGAGCAGTTCTTC
CASSLGQGGVNEQFF
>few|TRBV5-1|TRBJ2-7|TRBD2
TGCGCCAGCAGCTCCCCGGTAGCGGGGGCCCTTTACGGCTACGAGCAGTACTTC
CASSSPVAGALYGYEQYF
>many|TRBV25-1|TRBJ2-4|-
TGTGCCAGCAGTGAGACCAAGGCAATGGACATTCAGTACTTC
CASSETKAMDIQYF
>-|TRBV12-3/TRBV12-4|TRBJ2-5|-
TGTGCCAGCAAGCGGCGGCTGGAGGGAGAGACCCAGTACTTC
CASKRRLEGETQYF
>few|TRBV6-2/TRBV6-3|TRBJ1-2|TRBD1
TGTGCCAGCAGTTGGGGGACAGCCGGAGACTATGGCTACACCTTC
CASSWGTAGDYGYTF
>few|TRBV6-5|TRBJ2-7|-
TGTGCCAGCAGGCCGGACGTCCCCTACGAGCAGTACTTC
CASRPDVPYEQYF
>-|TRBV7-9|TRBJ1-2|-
TGTGCCAGCAGCTTTAGGCAGGCGCCCGGGGCTTGGGACTATGGCTACACCTTC
CASSFRQAPGAWDYGYTF
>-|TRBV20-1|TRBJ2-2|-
TGCAGTGCCGAGGACAGAGGCACCGGGGAACTGTTTTTT
CSAEDRGTGELFF
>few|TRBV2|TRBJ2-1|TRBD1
TGTGCCAGCTCCGAACCTACAGGGGTCAATGAGCAGTTCTTC
CASSEPTGVNEQFF
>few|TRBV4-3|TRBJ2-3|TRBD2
TGCGCCAGCAGCCAAGAACCCGTGATCCTAGCGGGGGCTAGCACAGATACGCAGTATTTT
CASSQEPVILAGASTDTQYF
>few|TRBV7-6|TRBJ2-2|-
TGTGCCAGCAGCTCCAATTTTGGCGGGGAGCTGTTTTTT
CASSSNFGGELFF
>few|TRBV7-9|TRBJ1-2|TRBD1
TGTGCCAGCAGCTACGTCCGGGACAGAGACTATGGCTACACCTTC
CASSYVRDRDYGYTF
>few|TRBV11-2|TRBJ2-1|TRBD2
TGTGCCAGCGCCGAGGCGGGGACTAGCGCGTACAATGAGCAGTTCTTC
CASAEAGTSAYNEQFF
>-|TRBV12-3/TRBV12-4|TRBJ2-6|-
TGTGCCAGCAGTGGCAGGGGAATTGGGGCCAACGTCCTGACTTTC
CASSGRGIGANVLTF
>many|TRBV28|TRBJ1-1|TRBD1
TGTGCCAGCAGTCCAAGGGACAGGGTTGAAGCTTTCTTT
CASSPRDRVEAFF
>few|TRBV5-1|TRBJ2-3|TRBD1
TGCGCCAGCAGCGACCCGGGACAGACAGATACGCAGTATTTT
CASSDPGQTDTQYF
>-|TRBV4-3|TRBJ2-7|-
TGCGCCAGCAGCCAAGAAATGGAATACTACGAGCAGTACTTC
CASSQEMEYYEQYF
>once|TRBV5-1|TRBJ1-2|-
TGCGCCAGCAGCCTAGACAGGCATAACTATGGCTACACCTTC
CASSLDRHNYGYTF
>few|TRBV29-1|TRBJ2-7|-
TGCAGCGTTGATATAGGGGAAGAGCAGTACTTC
CSVDIGEEQYF
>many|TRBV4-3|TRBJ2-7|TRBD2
TGCGCCAGCAGCCAAGAATCCAAGGCTAGCGGAAGCGGCGAGCAGTACTTC
CASSQESKASGSGEQYF
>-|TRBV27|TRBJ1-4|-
TGTGCCAGCAGTTTATCGATACATACGACGAATGAAAAACTGTTTTTT
CASSLSIHTTNEKLFF
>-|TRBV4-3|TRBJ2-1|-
TGCGCCAGCAGCCAACGTACGCCGAACAATGAGCAGTTCTTC
CASSQRTPNNEQFF
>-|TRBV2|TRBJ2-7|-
TGTGCCGGCAGGGGACGACTACAAGCCTACGAGCAGTACTTC
CAGRGRLQAYEQYF
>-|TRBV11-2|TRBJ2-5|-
TGTGCCAGCAGCCTATATCAGGGGAGGCAAGAGACCCAGTACTTC
CASSLYQGRQETQYF
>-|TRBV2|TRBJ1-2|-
TGTGCCAGCAGTGCCGACAGAACTATAGCTAACTATGGCTACACCTTC
CASSADRTIANYGYTF
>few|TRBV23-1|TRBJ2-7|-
TGCGCCAGCAGTCAATCGGCGTCCGTTGCCTACGAGCAGTACTTC
CASSQSASVAYEQYF
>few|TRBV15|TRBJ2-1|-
TGTGCCACCAGCAGAACTAGCCCTCAAACTGGGAATGAGCAGTTCTTC
CATSRTSPQTGNEQFF
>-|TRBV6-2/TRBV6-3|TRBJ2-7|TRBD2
TGTGCCAGCGTTGGGGGGACTACCTCCGTCGACGAGCAGTACTTC
CASVGGTTSVDEQYF
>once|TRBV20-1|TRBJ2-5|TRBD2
TGCAGTGCCCTGGGGACTACGGCGGAGACCCAGTACTTC
CSALGTTAETQYF
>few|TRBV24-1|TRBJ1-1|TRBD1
TGTGCCACCCGGACAGGGCAAGGCACTGAAGCTTTCTTT
CATRTGQGTEAFF
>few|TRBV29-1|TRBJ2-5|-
TGCAGCGTTGATGTAACAGCACAAGGGACCCAGTACTTC
CSVDVTAQGTQYF
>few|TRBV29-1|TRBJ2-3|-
TGCAGCGCTCACCAACAGAACACAGATACGCAGTATTTT
CSAHQQNTDTQYF
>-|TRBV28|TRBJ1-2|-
TGTGCCAGCAGTTTACTGTCGGGGGATGGCTACACCTTC
CASSLLSGDGYTF
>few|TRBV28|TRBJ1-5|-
TGTGCCAGCAGTTTCCAAAGGCAGGGCTTTCAGCCCCAGCATTTT
CASSFQRQGFQPQHF